This T cell receptor (beta chain) was identified in a study of cytomegalovirus exposure and HLA in healthy donors. Study-wide background: In an early release, HLA-typed donors contributed some 82 million unique TCR sequences. Of around 400 genotyped donors, 75% to 90% grouped in the Caucasian-associated ancestry cluster.

Details on this clone: As yet, its antigen is unknown.

The study ran its PCR with 60 Vbeta and 13 Jbeta primers. Repertoires were generated with immunoSEQ multiplex PCR, while TCRdb's copy carries only in-frame clones and drops some. The sample gives 120,000 or so clones, 76% of which show up once; about 16% is in the top ten. The V gene's germline CDR1 is MNHEY and CDR2 SMNVEV (reference sequence). The CDR3 spans 17 residues. V was trimmed by 8 bases and J by 6 bases, leaving 29 bases between them. Study-level results: Several V segments, TRBV6-2 and TRBV6-3 among them, could not be told apart and were dropped.

The rearrangement joins TRBV27 to TRBJ2-7; tentatively, D is TRBD1 (5 bases). This receptor was taken from a man aged 45-65 years in good health and CMV-seropositive. The sequenced material came from PBMCs. CDR3 bases: TGTGCCAGCCTCCCCGGCATAGGGGTTCGGAGTAACGCCGAGCAGTACTTC. Its protein product is CASLPGIGVRSNAEQYF.